This is a list of T cell receptor beta chains from one sample in a study of CD8+ T cells in alopecia areata. TCRdb keeps only in-frame clones here, not all; method: immunoSEQ multiplex PCR. The table shows 140,000 to 150,000 clones, with roughly 62% occurring only once. The sample in question was CD4+ T cells sorted from blood, obtained at week 0. The receptors were gathered from a human donor with alopecia areata. The CDR3 runs from the conserved cysteine through the conserved F or W. A D gene is named only where the DNA matches it firmly. Size is stated for part of the rows, as once, few or many counts, or as a class when the clone is expanded.

v_gene: TRBV11-2
j_gene: TRBJ2-5
d_gene: -
abundance: -
CDR3nt: TGTGCCAGCAGCCCGTGGACTTTCCAAGAGACCCAGTACTTC
CDR3aa: CASSPWTFQETQYF

v_gene: TRBV9
j_gene: TRBJ2-1
d_gene: -
abundance: few
CDR3nt: TGTGCCAGCAGCGTAGGCAGGGGAGGCTACAATGAGCAGTTCTTC
CDR3aa: CASSVGRGGYNEQFF

v_gene: TRBV7-6
j_gene: TRBJ2-7
d_gene: -
abundance: few
CDR3nt: TGTGCCAGCAGCCGAGGACAGTCCCCCTACGAGCAGTACTTC
CDR3aa: CASSRGQSPYEQYF

v_gene: TRBV30
j_gene: TRBJ1-2
d_gene: -
abundance: -
CDR3nt: TGTGCCTGGGTCGAATGGGGCAACTATGGCTACACCTTC
CDR3aa: CAWVEWGNYGYTF

v_gene: TRBV7-2
j_gene: TRBJ2-5
d_gene: -
abundance: -
CDR3nt: TGTGCCAGCAGCTTTGGCTGGCAAGAGACCCAGTACTTC
CDR3aa: CASSFGWQETQYF

v_gene: TRBV29-1
j_gene: TRBJ1-1
d_gene: -
abundance: -
CDR3nt: TGCAGCGTTGAAGATTATGTGAACACTGAAGCTTTCTTT
CDR3aa: CSVEDYVNTEAFF

v_gene: TRBV27
j_gene: TRBJ1-1
d_gene: TRBD1
abundance: -
CDR3nt: TGTGCCAGTTTGAATCCGGGACAGGCCTTTGCAGCTTTCTTT
CDR3aa: CASLNPGQAFAAFF

v_gene: TRBV4-3
j_gene: TRBJ1-2
d_gene: -
abundance: once
CDR3nt: TGCGCCAGCAGCCAAGATTCGGGGTATGGCTACACCTTC
CDR3aa: CASSQDSGYGYTF

v_gene: TRBV29-1
j_gene: TRBJ1-1
d_gene: -
abundance: -
CDR3nt: TGCAGCGTTGAAGACCCGGGGACGCTAAACACTGAAGCTTTCTTT
CDR3aa: CSVEDPGTLNTEAFF

v_gene: TRBV5-1
j_gene: TRBJ1-6
d_gene: -
abundance: -
CDR3nt: TGCGCCAGCAGCTTGGAAGAAAGGGGGTATTCACCCCTCCACTTT
CDR3aa: CASSLEERGYSPLHF

v_gene: TRBV4-2
j_gene: TRBJ1-2
d_gene: -
abundance: -
CDR3nt: TGTGCCAGCAGCCAAGATCAGTATGGCTACACCTTC
CDR3aa: CASSQDQYGYTF

v_gene: TRBV29-1
j_gene: TRBJ1-1
d_gene: -
abundance: -
CDR3nt: TGCAGCGTTGAATACAATGGAGCTTTCTTT
CDR3aa: CSVEYNGAFF

v_gene: TRBV7-2
j_gene: TRBJ1-4
d_gene: TRBD1
abundance: -
CDR3nt: TGTGCCAGCAGCTTAGCGGGGACAGCTACCAGTTTT
CDR3aa: CASSLAGTATSF

v_gene: TRBV7-9
j_gene: TRBJ2-7
d_gene: -
abundance: few
CDR3nt: TGTGCCAGCAGCTTAGGCCAGGGTTATTCCTACGAGCAGTACTTC
CDR3aa: CASSLGQGYSYEQYF

v_gene: TRBV29-1
j_gene: TRBJ2-7
d_gene: TRBD1
abundance: -
CDR3nt: TGCAGCGTTATGACAGGGAAGGGGACCTACGAGCAGTACTTC
CDR3aa: CSVMTGKGTYEQYF

v_gene: TRBV2
j_gene: TRBJ2-2
d_gene: -
abundance: -
CDR3nt: TGTGCCAGCAGTGTCCAGACGAACACCGGGGAGCTGTTTTTT
CDR3aa: CASSVQTNTGELFF

v_gene: TRBV18
j_gene: TRBJ1-6
d_gene: -
abundance: -
CDR3nt: TGTGCCAGCTCACCGGACGGTCAGACACCCCTCCACTTT
CDR3aa: CASSPDGQTPLHF

v_gene: TRBV6-6
j_gene: TRBJ2-7
d_gene: -
abundance: -
CDR3nt: TGTGCCAGCACTGGGGGCCCCGCCTCCTACGAGCAGTACTTC
CDR3aa: CASTGGPASYEQYF

v_gene: TRBV7-2
j_gene: TRBJ1-6
d_gene: -
abundance: -
CDR3nt: TGTGCCAGCAGCTTAGCGCTGGGGAATTCACCCCTCCACTTT
CDR3aa: CASSLALGNSPLHF

v_gene: TRBV7-9
j_gene: TRBJ2-5
d_gene: TRBD1
abundance: -
CDR3nt: TGTGCCAGCAGCTTCGGACAGGGCAAAGAGACCCAGTACTTC
CDR3aa: CASSFGQGKETQYF

v_gene: TRBV4-1
j_gene: TRBJ2-5
d_gene: TRBD1
abundance: -
CDR3nt: TGCGCCAGCAGCCCCGGACAGGGAGAGACCCAGTACTTC
CDR3aa: CASSPGQGETQYF

v_gene: TRBV4-3
j_gene: TRBJ1-1
d_gene: -
abundance: -
CDR3nt: TGCGCCAGCAGCCAAGTCATGGGCACTGAAGCTTTCTTT
CDR3aa: CASSQVMGTEAFF